These T cell receptor beta chains were read from a single sample in a study of tumor-infiltrating lymphocytes in primary liver carcinoma. TCRdb used MiXCR to reprocess the multiplex PCR reads, holding one entry per CDR3 protein. The table has more than 70,000 distinct CDR3 sequences, 72% seen once; the top ten hold roughly 21%. The specimen sequenced was liver tumor tissue from sampling region 1. Receptors were obtained from a man between 40 and 49 years old with primary liver carcinoma and hepatitis B virus infection. Each CDR3 is given with its conserved first and last residue. The order of the fields is CDR3 length, D gene, J gene, V gene, clone size, CDR3 protein, CDR3 DNA. The D gene is left open where the match is weak. A row's size may be missing; if present it is once, few, many or a size class.

14 . TRBJ2-5 TRBV7-8 . CASSLAGIRETQYF TGTGCCAGCAGCTTAGCGGGTATTCGGGAGACCCAGTACTTT
16 . TRBJ2-1 TRBV5-1 . CASSLDLRSSYNEQFF TGCGCAAGCAGCCTGGACTTGCGGTCCTCCTACAATGAGCAGTTCTTC
21 TRBD2 TRBJ2-3 TRBV10-3 . CAIGVSTGLAGGVMHGDTQYF TGTGCAATCGGTGTGTCCACCGGACTAGCGGGAGGGGTTATGCATGGAGATACGCAGTATTTT
12 . TRBJ2-3 TRBV5-5 many CASSPAVDTQYF TGTGCCAGCAGCCCCGCTGTGGATACGCAGTATTTT
14 TRBD1 TRBJ1-1 TRBV6-5 few CASSYGTENTEAFF TGTGCCAGCAGTTATGGGACAGAGAACACTGAAGCTTTCTTT
15 TRBD1 TRBJ2-4 TRBV6-5 . CASSPSGQGMNIQCF TGTGCCAGCAGTCCTTCGGGACAGGGGATGAACATTCAGTGCTTC
16 TRBD1 TRBJ2-2 TRBV4-1 many CASRTNRGGRTGELFF TGCGCCAGCAGGACAAACAGGGGTGGTCGCACCGGGGAGCTGTTTTTT
16 . TRBJ2-4 TRBV6-6 many CASSRTRELAKNIQYF TGTGCCAGCAGCCGCACACGCGAACTAGCCAAAAACATTCAGTACTTC
14 . TRBJ2-1 TRBV11-1 . CASGLKNSHIDQFF TGTGCCAGCGGCTTAAAGAATAGCCACATTGATCAGTTCTTC
16 TRBD2 TRBJ2-2 TRBV11-2 . CASSLVALAGTGELPF TGCGCCAGCAGCTTAGTGGCGCTAGCGGGAACCGGGGAGCTGCCTTTT
14 TRBD2 TRBJ2-7 TRBV28 . CASSLTGGVYEQYF TGTGCCAGCAGTTTAACGGGGGGGGTCTACGAGCAGTACTTC
13 . TRBJ1-1 TRBV12-3/TRBV12-4 many CASSLEGFTEAFF TGTGCCAGCAGTTTAGAGGGGTTCACTGAAGCTTTCTTT
13 . TRBJ2-2 TRBV5-1 many CASSLQEHGELFF TGCGCCAGCAGCTTGCAGGAGCACGGGGAGCTGTTTTTT
14 . TRBJ1-1 TRBV12-3/TRBV12-4 . CANSFGRRRTEAFF TGTGCCAACAGTTTTGGGAGGCGAAGGACTGAAGCTTTCTTT
18 TRBD2 TRBJ2-2 TRBV10-3 . CDISHAGTSGKVSGELFF TGTGACATCAGCCATGCCGGTACTAGCGGGAAGGTTTCCGGGGAGCTGTTTTTT
16 . TRBJ2-3 TRBV6-5 . CASCYRAGSHTDTQYF TGTGCCAGCTGTTATCGGGCGGGATCCCACACAGATACGCAGTATTTT
13 . TRBJ2-6 TRBV12-3/TRBV12-4 many CASSRAGANVLTF TGTGCCAGCAGTCGAGCTGGGGCCAACGTCCTGACTTTC
16 . TRBJ2-1 TRBV14 . CASTQVGQDRHNEQFF TGTGCCAGCACCCAAGTTGGCCAGGACCGCCACAATGAGCAGTTCTTC
15 TRBD2 TRBJ2-3 TRBV29-1 many CSVVLASGSTDTQYF TGCAGCGTTGTACTGGCTAGCGGGAGCACAGATACGCAGTATTTT
12 . TRBJ2-7 TRBV12-3/TRBV12-4 once CTSSLGQFEEYF TGTACCAGCAGTTTAGGACAGTTCGAGGAGTACTTC
13 . TRBJ1-1 TRBV6-6 . CVSSLGQDTEAFF TGTGTCAGCAGCCTCGGGCAGGACACTGAAGCTTTCTTT
12 . TRBJ2-5 TRBV29-1 . CSGGEREETQCF TGCAGCGGAGGGGAAAGGGAGGAGACCCAGTGCTTC
14 . TRBJ2-1 TRBV6-1 . CSSSEWQGADEQFF TGTAGCAGCAGTGAATGGCAGGGCGCGGATGAGCAGTTCTTC
10 . TRBJ1-1 TRBV29-1 . CSVTRGEACF TGCAGCGTTACGAGAGGGGAAGCTTGCTTT
14 . TRBJ1-1 TRBV10-3 many CAISESWGGTEAFF TGTGCCATCAGTGAGTCGTGGGGGGGGACTGAAGCTTTCTTT
16 TRBD1 TRBJ2-7 TRBV12-3/TRBV12-4 . CTSCYRRQGGLYEQYF TGTACCAGCTGTTACCGACGACAGGGTGGACTTTACGAGCAGTACTTC
11 . TRBJ2-7 TRBV29-1 few CSARKGYEQYF TGTAGCGCTAGAAAGGGGTACGAGCAGTACTTC
17 . TRBJ1-1 TRBV6-6 . CASSPTLVSRVNTEAFF TGTGCCAGTAGTCCCACGCTTGTCTCAAGGGTGAACACTGAAGCTTTCTTT
15 TRBD2 TRBJ2-1 TRBV24-1 . CATSDDTSGRDEEFF TGTGCCACCAGCGATGATACTAGCGGGAGGGATGAGGAGTTCTTC
15 TRBD1 TRBJ2-5 TRBV28 . CASSPHWTGEETQHF TGTGCCAGCAGTCCCCATTGGACAGGTGAAGAGACCCAGCACTTC
20 TRBD1 TRBJ2-3 TRBV24-1 . CATSASSPGIGPYGTDTLYF TGTGCCACCAGTGCCTCATCGCCCGGGATAGGGCCCTATGGGACAGATACGCTGTATTTT
15 TRBD1 TRBJ2-7 TRBV11-1 . CASSPTGQGMYEQYF TGTGCCAGCAGCCCTACGGGACAGGGAATGTACGAGCAATACTTC
14 . TRBJ1-4 TRBV12-3/TRBV12-4 . CASSLHRANEKLFF TGTGCCAGCAGTTTACACAGGGCTAATGAAAAACTGTTTTTT
13 . TRBJ2-7 TRBV7-9 . CASSPSSSYVQYF TGTGCTAGCAGCCCCTCCAGCTCCTACGTGCAGTACTTC
18 . TRBJ1-5 TRBV6-1 . CTSSEPASGPYSRDTQHF TGTACCAGCAGTGAACCAGCTAGCGGGCCGTATAGCAGAGATACGCAGCATTTT
15 TRBD1 TRBJ2-7 TRBV11-1 . CASSLRQGIIGEQYF TGTGCCAGCAGCCTTAGACAGGGTATAATTGGCGAGCAGTACTTC
14 . TRBJ2-1 TRBV5-4 . CARSLGLAENERFF TGTGCCAGAAGCCTAGGTTTAGCAGAGAATGAGCGGTTCTTC
13 . TRBJ1-1 TRBV11-2 . CASSRNGDTEACF TGTGCCAGCAGTAGGAACGGGGACACTGAAGCCTGCTTT
14 . TRBJ1-1 TRBV11-2 . CTSSIAGSVTEAFF TGTACCAGCAGCATAGCAGGTTCCGTAACTGAAGCTTTCTTT
16 . TRBJ2-3 TRBV11-2 . CASSLDLGGFTDTQYF TGTGCCAGCAGCTTAGATCTGGGGGGCTTCACAGATACGCAGTATTTT